A selection of T cell receptor beta chains follows, all from one sample in a study of PD-1 blockade in classical Hodgkin lymphoma. Some clones are missing from TCRdb's copy, which holds only in-frame ones; the method was immunoSEQ multiplex PCR. The sample consists of about 150,000 clones, approximately 81% of them appearing once. The source material was peripheral blood mononuclear cells (PBMCs), sampled before the second cycle of nivolumab. All receptors derive from a human donor with classical Hodgkin lymphoma. Both conserved end residues are part of each CDR3. The order of the fields is J gene, D gene, V gene, clone size, CDR3 protein, CDR3 DNA. The D gene is left open where the match is weak. Clone size is stated in some rows and not others, as once, few, many or a class when expanded.

>TRBJ1-2|TRBD1|TRBV19|NA
CASRDRAAGYTF
TGTGCCAGTAGGGACAGGGCTGCTGGCTACACCTTC
>TRBJ2-1|NA|TRBV19|few
CASSMHTRSSYNEQFF
TGTGCCAGTAGTATGCACACTAGGAGCTCCTACAATGAGCAGTTCTTC
>TRBJ1-1|NA|TRBV6-6|NA
CASRGQARMNTEAFF
TGTGCCAGCCGAGGCCAGGCGAGGATGAACACTGAAGCTTTCTTT
>TRBJ2-3|NA|TRBV11-3|NA
CASSLGGRKTDTQYF
TGTGCCAGCAGCTTGGGCGGACGAAAGACAGATACGCAGTATTTT
>TRBJ2-7|TRBD1|TRBV19|NA
CASSSAPGQGDPYEQYF
TGTGCCAGTAGTTCCGCACCGGGACAGGGGGATCCCTACGAGCAGTACTTC
>TRBJ1-1|TRBD1|TRBV18|NA
CASSRANRGMNTEAFF
TGTGCCAGCTCACGCGCAAACAGGGGAATGAACACTGAAGCTTTCTTT
>TRBJ2-5|NA|TRBV4-1|NA
CASSQDLRLLQETQYF
TGCGCCAGCAGCCAAGATTTGAGGCTCCTACAAGAGACCCAGTACTTC
>TRBJ2-5|TRBD2|TRBV7-9|NA
CASSFGLAGETQYF
TGTGCCAGCAGCTTCGGACTAGCGGGAGAGACCCAGTACTTC
>TRBJ2-2|NA|TRBV19|NA
CASSIGGVVLELFF
TGTGCCAGTAGTATAGGAGGGGTTGTGTTAGAGCTGTTTTTT
>TRBJ2-3|NA|TRBV9|NA
CASSVTGTQYF
TGTGCCAGCAGCGTAACCGGTACGCAGTATTTT
>TRBJ1-2|NA|TRBV18|few
CASSGDGNYGYTF
TGTGCCAGCTCCGGCGATGGTAACTATGGCTACACCTTC
>TRBJ2-6|NA|TRBV4-1|NA
CASSQEAWAAGANVLTF
TGCGCCAGCAGCCAAGAAGCATGGGCAGCTGGGGCCAACGTCCTGACTTTC
>TRBJ2-1|NA|TRBV18|NA
CASSPMARGEQFF
TGTGCCAGCTCACCGATGGCCCGCGGGGAGCAGTTCTTC
>TRBJ1-4|NA|TRBV18|NA
CASSPTGTHEKLFF
TGTGCCAGCTCACCAACAGGGACCCATGAAAAACTGTTTTTT
>TRBJ1-5|NA|TRBV4-1|NA
CASSQDVSSWSPQHF
TGCGCCAGCAGCCAAGATGTCTCATCCTGGAGTCCCCAGCATTTT
>TRBJ2-5|NA|TRBV10-3|once
CAISETQETQYF
TGTGCCATCAGTGAGACACAAGAGACCCAGTACTTC
>TRBJ2-2|TRBD2|TRBV2|NA
CASTLAGDTGELFF
TGTGCCAGCACCCTAGCGGGAGACACCGGGGAGCTGTTTTTT
>TRBJ1-2|TRBD1|TRBV7-2|few
CASSRDSTNYGYTF
TGTGCCAGCAGCCGGGACAGCACTAACTATGGCTACACCTTC
>TRBJ2-1|TRBD2|TRBV7-9|NA
CASSTTSGSSNEQFF
TGTGCCAGCAGCACCACTAGCGGGAGTAGTAATGAGCAGTTCTTC
>TRBJ1-4|NA|TRBV11-2|NA
CASSLVYAGIATNEKLFF
TGTGCCAGCAGCTTAGTTTACGCAGGGATTGCAACTAATGAAAAACTGTTTTTT
>TRBJ1-1|NA|TRBV5-1|NA
CASLPTLNHPNTEAFF
TGCGCCAGCCTACCGACACTCAATCACCCGAACACTGAAGCTTTCTTT
>TRBJ2-7|TRBD2|TRBV7-2|NA
CASSFPRASGSHEQYF
TGTGCCAGCAGCTTCCCTCGGGCTAGCGGGAGTCACGAGCAGTACTTC
>TRBJ1-6|NA|TRBV23-1|NA
CASSQTSQGVGSPLHF
TGCGCCAGCAGTCAAACCTCCCAGGGAGTTGGTTCACCCCTCCACTTT
>TRBJ2-2|NA|TRBV6-5|few
CASSYAGPNTGELFF
TGTGCCAGCAGTTACGCAGGGCCGAACACCGGGGAGCTGTTTTTT
>TRBJ1-5|NA|TRBV2|NA
CASSGSGGGNQPQHF
TGTGCCAGCAGTGGTTCGGGGGGGGGAAATCAGCCCCAGCATTTT
>TRBJ2-3|NA|TRBV2|few
CASRAEEDTQYF
TGTGCCAGCAGGGCTGAGGAAGATACGCAGTATTTT
>TRBJ1-1|NA|TRBV7-2|NA
CASSFLVWGTEAFF
TGTGCCAGCAGCTTCCTAGTCTGGGGAACTGAAGCTTTCTTT
>TRBJ2-1|TRBD2|TRBV7-3|NA
CASSSTGTSSYNEQFF
TGTGCCAGCAGCTCCACCGGGACTAGTTCCTACAATGAGCAGTTCTTC
>TRBJ2-1|TRBD2|TRBV19|NA
CASSIFTSGIYNEQFF
TGTGCCAGTAGTATTTTCACTAGCGGGATTTACAATGAGCAGTTCTTC
>TRBJ2-3|TRBD1|TRBV7-9|NA
CASSLVGTATDTQYF
TGTGCCAGCAGCTTAGTTGGGACAGCCACAGATACGCAGTATTTT
>TRBJ2-1|NA|TRBV5-1|NA
CASSFYSGSYNEQFF
TGCGCCAGCAGCTTTTATTCGGGCTCCTACAATGAGCAGTTCTTC
>TRBJ1-1|NA|TRBV21-1|NA
CASPRTAMNTEAFF
TGTGCCAGCCCCCGGACAGCCATGAACACTGAAGCTTTCTTT
>TRBJ2-1|TRBD2|TRBV7-2|NA
CASSSREVEQFF
TGTGCCAGCAGCTCCCGGGAGGTCGAGCAGTTCTTC